The text below deals with one TCR beta chain. Its antigen is as yet unknown. The data stem from a study of T cell responses to AZD1222 COVID-19 vaccine. Whole-study findings and limits: Just six AZD1222 recipients were seropositive at baseline. Of spike-specific TCRs, nearly half reportedly target regions left unmutated in variants.

There are 13 residues in the CDR3. The V end was cut by 7 bases, the J end by 5 bases, with 15 bases between. Produced via immunoSEQ multiplex PCR; TCRdb's table is partial and in-frame only. The data show tens of thousands of clones, with around 85% seen just once and about 21% held by the top ten. The sequence derives from an adult in good health. The specimen was peripheral blood, collected on day 0 of MenACWY control vaccination. V is TRBV12-3 or TRBV12-4 and J is TRBJ2-7; D perhaps matches TRBD1 (6 bases). The CDR3 is CASMVVQGNEQYF. Written as DNA, the CDR3 is TGTGCCAGCATGGTTGTGCAGGGGAACGAGCAGTACTTC.